Listed here are 21 T cell receptor beta chains from one sample, sequenced in a study of T cell responses to AZD1222 COVID-19 vaccine. TCRdb's table, derived via immunoSEQ multiplex PCR, lists solely in-frame clones and lacks some. The sample contains roughly 140,000 clones, roughly 88% of which appear only once. The starting material was peripheral blood, obtained on day 0 of AZD1222 vaccination. These receptors all come from an adult in good health.

The V and J genes are TRBV6-6 and TRBJ2-5; 13 bases are a match to TRBD2. The CDR3 loop spans 17 amino acids. Germline V gives CDR1 MNHNY, CDR2 SVGAGI (reference sequence). J gave up 4 bases and V 6 bases, and 11 bases lay outside the gene matches. Here the CDR3 DNA reads TGTGCCAGCAGGCGACTAGCGGGAGGTCGCACCGGAGAGACCCAGTACTTC. Its translation is CASRRLAGGRTGETQYF.

This chain uses TRBV24-1 with TRBJ1-2; 7 bases are a match to TRBD1. This CDR3 has 14 amino acids. From germline, CDR1 is KGHDR and CDR2 SFDVKD. V dropped 4 bases and J dropped 7; count of bases not matched to a gene: 8. The CDR3: CATSETGKGAGYTF. Here the CDR3 DNA reads TGTGCCACCAGTGAAACCGGGAAGGGGGCTGGCTACACCTTC.

V gene TRBV28 combines with J gene TRBJ1-6; TRBD1 matches at 9 bases. The CDR3 is made up of 15 amino acids. The junction had 4 bases not matched to a gene; V was cut back by 4 bases and J by 6 bases. From germline, CDR1 is MDHEN and CDR2 SYDVKM. As DNA, the CDR3 is TGTGCCAGCAGTTCCCCGGGACAGGGTAATTCACCCCTCCACTTT. Translating gives CASSSPGQGNSPLHF.

This sequence joins TRBV5-5 and TRBJ2-1, with D unresolved. V lost 1 base and J 7 bases, leaving 6 bases between the germline ends. Germline V gives CDR1 SGHKS, CDR2 YYEKEE (reference sequence). The CDR3 runs to 12 residues. The CDR3 loop reads CASSLFLNEQFF. CDR3 DNA sequence: TGTGCCAGCAGCTTGTTTCTTAATGAGCAGTTCTTC.

The chain carries TRBV2 and TRBJ2-2, with 11 bases lining up with TRBD2. The CDR3 is made up of 16 amino acids. With V trimmed by 4 bases and J by 1 base, 2 bases remained unmatched. In germline, CDR1 is SNHLY, CDR2 FYNNEI. Here the CDR3 reads CASSAGTSGNTGELFF. For the CDR3, the DNA is TGTGCCAGCAGTGCCGGGACTAGCGGGAACACCGGGGAGCTGTTTTTT. The whole variable domain, filled in from reference TRBV2 and TRBJ2-2, reads EPEVTQTPSHQVTQMGQEVILRCVPISNHLYFYWYRQILGQKVEFLVSFYNNEISEKSEIFDDQFSVERPDGSNFTLKIRSTKLEDSAMYFCASSAGTSGNTGELFFGEGSRLTVL.

The gene calls are TRBV28 and TRBJ1-4, with D possibly TRBD1 on 5 matching bases. The V end lost 2 bases, the J end lost 8 bases, and 9 bases lay between the germline ends. The V gene's germline CDR1 is MDHEN and CDR2 SYDVKM. This CDR3 has 13 residues. The CDR3 DNA sequence: TGTGCCAGCAGTTTAAGAAACAGGGAAAAACTGTTTTTT. Protein sequence: CASSLRNREKLFF.

The chain uses TRBV28 and TRBJ2-3; 10 bases fit TRBD2. Trimming removed 1 base from V and 1 base from J; junction bases left unmatched: 2. The germline gives CDR1 MDHEN, CDR2 SYDVKM. This CDR3 is built from 16 residues. The DNA for the CDR3 is TGTGCCAGCAGTTTATTTGGGACTAGCGGCACAGATACGCAGTATTTT. Encoded protein: CASSLFGTSGTDTQYF.

CDR3 in amino acids: CSVGTLNTGELFF. The DNA of the CDR3 is TGCAGCGTTGGGACACTGAACACCGGGGAGCTGTTTTTT. The chain joins TRBV29-1 to TRBJ2-2, with TRBD1 as a possible D gene (5 bases). Trimming removed 4 bases at V and 1 base at J, with 7 bases between. Germline values: CDR1 SQVTM, CDR2 ANQGSEA. The CDR3 spans 13 residues.

The J gene is TRBJ2-1, the V gene TRBV29-1; 11 bases match TRBD2. The CDR3 extends over 16 amino acids. Germline V gene data show CDR1 as SQVTM and CDR2 as ANQGSEA. V was clipped by 6 bases and J by 0 bases; unmatched bases: 7. The CDR3 sequence: CSVEGLAASSYNEQFF. For the CDR3, the DNA is TGCAGCGTCGAGGGACTAGCGGCAAGCTCCTACAATGAGCAGTTCTTC.

The chain uses TRBV5-6 and TRBJ1-1; D perhaps matches TRBD1 (5 bases). Germline CDR1 and CDR2: SGHDT and YYEEEE. The CDR3 covers 13 residues. Trimming shortened V by 0 bases and J by 3 bases, and 6 bases separated the two germline ends. The DNA of the CDR3 is TGTGCCAGCAGCTTGGGAGGGGACACTGAAGCTTTCTTT. It yields the protein CASSLGGDTEAFF.

This clone was seen a single time. The J gene is TRBJ2-5, the V gene TRBV27; 7 nucleotides align to TRBD1. The length of the CDR3 is 12 residues. Germline trimming cut 11 bases from V and 3 bases from J; bases unmatched to any gene: 6. Germline-derived CDR1 and CDR2 are MNHEY and SMNVEV (reference sequence). CDR3 region: CAGRQGKETQYF. CDR3 nucleotide sequence: TGTGCCGGTCGACAGGGAAAAGAGACCCAGTACTTC.

Regarding this clone: The junction shows a germline mismatch at one end, possibly a read error. The chain recombines TRBV7-7 with TRBJ2-3, with TRBD2 identical over 12 bases. Per the germline V gene, CDR1 is SSHAT and CDR2 is FNYEAQ (reference sequence). The CDR3 has 16 residues. The DNA of the CDR3 is TGTGCTAGCAGCCCTAGCGGGAGGGCCCCGACAGATACGCAGTATTTT. Protein sequence: CASSPSGRAPTDTQYF.

The chain employs TRBV28 and TRBJ2-2; 10 bases line up with TRBD1. The CDR3 spans 16 residues. V lost 6 bases, J lost 4 bases, and 8 bases stayed unmatched. Per the germline V gene, CDR1 is MDHEN and CDR2 is SYDVKM. The CDR3 protein is CASRPDRGRITGELFF. The DNA for the CDR3 is TGTGCCAGCAGGCCCGACAGGGGGCGCATCACCGGGGAGCTGTTTTTT.

The chain joins TRBV9 to TRBJ1-4; possible D gene TRBD1, 5 bases. The V gene lost 4 bases and the J gene lost 4 bases, with 23 bases spanning the gap. This CDR3 region has 18 residues. The germline CDR1 and CDR2 sequences are SGDLS and YYNGEE. The CDR3 reads CASSKDTGVVRDNEKLFF. CDR3 sequence (DNA): TGTGCCAGCAGCAAGGACACGGGGGTGGTTAGAGATAATGAAAAACTGTTTTTT.

V is TRBV11-3 and J is TRBJ2-5, with 7 bases matching TRBD2. The germline V gene encodes CDR1 SGHNT and CDR2 YENEEA. CDR3 length equals 15 residues. With V trimmed by 0 bases and J by 0 bases, 1 base remained unmatched. DNA of the CDR3: TGTGCCAGCAGCTTAGAGGGGGGGTACCAAGAGACCCAGTACTTC. As protein: CASSLEGGYQETQYF.

This chain connects TRBV29-1 to TRBJ2-1; 12 bases agree with TRBD2. CDR1 is SQVTM, CDR2 ANQGSEA, per germline. V lost 5 bases, J lost 8 bases, and 22 bases stayed unmatched. The CDR3 is 19 amino acids. The DNA of the CDR3 is TGCAGCGTTCCCGGGACAGGGGAGGCTAGCGGGAGGGCCGTGGATGAGCAGTTCTTC. Translated, it gives CSVPGTGEASGRAVDEQFF.

The chain joins TRBV7-8 to TRBJ1-5; 8 nucleotides agree with TRBD1. The ends lost 2 bases at V and 2 bases at J; junction bases unmatched: 11. CDR1 and CDR2 (germline): SGHVS, FQNEAQ. The CDR3 contains 18 residues. The CDR3 region is CASSLLYPGGLGNQPQHF. In nucleotides, the CDR3 is TGTGCCAGCAGCTTACTGTATCCAGGGGGCTTAGGCAATCAGCCCCAGCATTTT.

The V and J genes are TRBV19 and TRBJ2-1; tentatively, D is TRBD2 (6 bases). V dropped 0 bases and J dropped 7 bases, with 10 bases sitting between them. Germline V CDR1 and CDR2: LNHDA, SQIVND (reference sequence). There are 14 residues in the CDR3. The CDR3 sequence: CASSIDQAGNEQFF. The CDR3 DNA is TGTGCCAGTAGTATAGACCAGGCGGGAAATGAGCAGTTCTTC.

V gene TRBV6-5 combines with J gene TRBJ1-1, with D possibly being TRBD1 (6 bases). In germline, CDR1 is MNHEY, CDR2 SVGAGI. The CDR3 runs to 15 residues. With 6 bases removed from V and 4 bases from J, the gap between germline ends came to 18 bases. The CDR3 loop is CASSRRRGGGTEAFF. CDR3 DNA sequence: TGTGCCAGCAGCCGCAGGCGGGGGGGCGGCACTGAAGCTTTCTTT.

This rearrangement joins TRBV3-1 (or the pseudogene TRBV3-2) to TRBJ2-7, with 13 positions matching TRBD2. V shed 4 bases, J shed 4 bases, and the junction held 1 base outside the gene matches. The CDR3 contains 14 residues. Germline V gene data show CDR1 as LGHDT and CDR2 as YNNKEL (reference sequence). The CDR3 here is CASSRTSGSYEQYF. DNA of the CDR3: TGTGCCAGCAGCCGGACTAGCGGGAGTTACGAGCAGTACTTC.

CDR3 sequence: CASSSAGGDEQFF. The CDR3 nucleotides read TGTGCCAGCAGCTCAGCGGGAGGGGATGAGCAGTTCTTC. The rearrangement uses TRBV7-3 and TRBJ2-1; 10 bases align to TRBD2. With V trimmed by 4 bases and J by 8 bases, 2 bases remained unmatched. From germline, CDR1 is SGHTA and CDR2 FQGTGA. The CDR3 loop spans 13 amino acids.